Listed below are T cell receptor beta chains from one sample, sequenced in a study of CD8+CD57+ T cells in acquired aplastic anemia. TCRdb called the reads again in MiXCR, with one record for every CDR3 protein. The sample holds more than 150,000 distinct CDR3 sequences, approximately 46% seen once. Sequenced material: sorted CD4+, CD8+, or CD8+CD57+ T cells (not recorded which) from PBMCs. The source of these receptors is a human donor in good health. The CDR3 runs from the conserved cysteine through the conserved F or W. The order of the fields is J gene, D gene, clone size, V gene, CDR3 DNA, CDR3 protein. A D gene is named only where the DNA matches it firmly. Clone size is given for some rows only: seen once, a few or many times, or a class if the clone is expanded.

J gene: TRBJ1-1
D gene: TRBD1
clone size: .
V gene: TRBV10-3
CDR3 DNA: TGTGCCATCAGTGAGTCAAATACAGGGGCCGAAGCTTTCTTT
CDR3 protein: CAISESNTGAEAFF

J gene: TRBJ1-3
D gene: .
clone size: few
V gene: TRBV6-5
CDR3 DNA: TGTGCCAGCAGTTACTCGATCGGGGGGTCTGGAAACACCATATATTTT
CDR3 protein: CASSYSIGGSGNTIYF

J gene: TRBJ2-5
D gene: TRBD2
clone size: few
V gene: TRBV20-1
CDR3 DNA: TGCAGTGCTAGAGGTTTTTTAGCGGGAGGGCCTGGGGAGACCCAGTACTTC
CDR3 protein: CSARGFLAGGPGETQYF

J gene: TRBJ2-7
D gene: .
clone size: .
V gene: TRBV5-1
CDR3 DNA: TGCGCCAGCAGTTCCGGGTCAGACTACGAGCAGTACTTC
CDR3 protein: CASSSGSDYEQYF

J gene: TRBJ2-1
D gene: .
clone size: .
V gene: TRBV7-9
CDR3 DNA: TGTGCCAGCAGAACCGGGTCCATCGAGCAGTTCTTC
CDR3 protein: CASRTGSIEQFF

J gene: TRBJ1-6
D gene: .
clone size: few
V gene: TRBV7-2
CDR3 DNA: TGTGCCAGCAGCTTACTAGGGTATGGCTCACCCCTCCACTTT
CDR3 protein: CASSLLGYGSPLHF

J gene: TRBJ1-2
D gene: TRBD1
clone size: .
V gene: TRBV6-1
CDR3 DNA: TGTGCCAGCAGCTGGGACAGGGAAGCGGGCTACACCTTC
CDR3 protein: CASSWDREAGYTF

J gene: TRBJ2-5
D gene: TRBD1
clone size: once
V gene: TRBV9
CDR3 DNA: TGTGCCAGCAGCGTAGATAGGGGGCCTGGTGAGACCCAGTACTTC
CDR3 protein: CASSVDRGPGETQYF

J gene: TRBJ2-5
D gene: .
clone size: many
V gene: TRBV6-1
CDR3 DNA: TGTGCCAGCAGTGAAGTGCAGGCCGAGAGGGAGACCCAGTACTTC
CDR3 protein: CASSEVQAERETQYF

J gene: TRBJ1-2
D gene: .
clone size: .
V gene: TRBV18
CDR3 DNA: TGTGCCAGCTCACCACAGGGGCAGGCTAATGGCTACACCTTC
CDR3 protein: CASSPQGQANGYTF

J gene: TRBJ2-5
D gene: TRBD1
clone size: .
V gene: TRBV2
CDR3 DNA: TGTGCCAGCAGATCGGGACAGTACCAAGAGACCCAGTACTTC
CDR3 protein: CASRSGQYQETQYF

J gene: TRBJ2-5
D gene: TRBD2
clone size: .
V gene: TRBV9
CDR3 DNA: TGTGCCAGCAGCGTAGCGGCTAGCGGGGGGGTAAGGGAGACCCAGTACTTC
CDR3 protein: CASSVAASGGVRETQYF

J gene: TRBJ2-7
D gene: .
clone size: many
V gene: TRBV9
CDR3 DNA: TGTGCCAGCAGCCCCCTTGGGTCTTCCTACGAGCAGTACTTC
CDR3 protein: CASSPLGSSYEQYF

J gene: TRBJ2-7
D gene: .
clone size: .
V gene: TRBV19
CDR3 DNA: TGTGCCAGTAGTATAGCCGGAGGCCCGGTATACGAGCAGTACTTC
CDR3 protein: CASSIAGGPVYEQYF